This T cell receptor beta chain emerged from a study of blood T cells in healthy people across ages. The germline CDR1 and CDR2 sequences are DFQATT and SNEGSKA (reference sequence). This CDR3 is 15 amino acids long. The V end was cut by 1 base, the J end by 0 bases, with 10 bases between. This clonotype occurred a few times. Alongside a J-beta primer mix, a sample-barcoded 5' primer served in a second PCR lasting about 7 to 12 cycles. Every cDNA was tagged by a template-switch adaptor with 12 random nucleotides. One entry per CDR3 protein, called by TCRdb with MiXCR from the 5' RACE reads. The data show around 800,000 distinct CDR3 sequences, 40% to 65% seen once.

This rearrangement joins TRBV20-1 to TRBJ2-1, with D unclear. This TCR was sampled from an elderly man in good health. The sample taken for sequencing was blood. CDR3 amino acids: CSARGPTSSYNEQFF. CDR3 nucleotide sequence: TGCAGTGCTAGAGGACCGACGAGCTCCTACAATGAGCAGTTCTTC.